This is a list of T cell receptor beta chains from one sample in a study of blood T cell repertoires in COVID-19. Profiling relied on immunoSEQ multiplex PCR, and the TCRdb table lists in-frame clones only, not all of them. The sample shows some 28,000 clones, roughly nine tenths of them seen only once. Sequencing was done on a sample of peripheral blood. The receptors here all came from a human donor in a cohort sampled during active COVID-19. CDR3s leave out the opening cysteine and the closing phenylalanine or tryptophan. The order of the fields is D gene, V gene, CDR3 length, CDR3 protein. D genes are given only for firm matches.

D gene: NA
V gene: TRBV5-1
CDR3 length: 12
CDR3 protein: ASSLAWTEETQY

D gene: NA
V gene: TRBV7-9
CDR3 length: 14
CDR3 protein: ASSFGLDSGANVLT

D gene: TRBD1
V gene: TRBV7-9
CDR3 length: 12
CDR3 protein: ASSPGTGPYEQY

D gene: TRBD1
V gene: TRBV28
CDR3 length: 11
CDR3 protein: ASSTGQPETQY

D gene: TRBD1
V gene: TRBV5-1
CDR3 length: 13
CDR3 protein: ASSKTTGDMNEQY

D gene: TRBD1
V gene: TRBV15
CDR3 length: 12
CDR3 protein: ATSIEQGAVGYT

D gene: NA
V gene: TRBV4-3
CDR3 length: 12
CDR3 protein: ASSQGQGTYGYT

D gene: NA
V gene: TRBV11-3
CDR3 length: 14
CDR3 protein: ASSLDRDSNTGELF

D gene: NA
V gene: TRBV10-2
CDR3 length: 13
CDR3 protein: ASSELGLDAGGYT

D gene: NA
V gene: TRBV15
CDR3 length: 13
CDR3 protein: ATSRRVLNTDTQY

D gene: TRBD2
V gene: TRBV3-1/TRBV3-2
CDR3 length: 13
CDR3 protein: ASSQGPGGGKEQY

D gene: NA
V gene: TRBV19
CDR3 length: 14
CDR3 protein: ASSKSTRQKNYGYT

D gene: NA
V gene: TRBV7-3
CDR3 length: 13
CDR3 protein: ASSVDRGRYNEQF

D gene: TRBD1
V gene: TRBV28
CDR3 length: 11
CDR3 protein: ASRLQGGTEAF

D gene: NA
V gene: TRBV4-2
CDR3 length: 12
CDR3 protein: ASSQGHQNTEAF

D gene: TRBD1
V gene: TRBV29-1
CDR3 length: 11
CDR3 protein: SVETGGSYEQY

D gene: NA
V gene: TRBV6-5
CDR3 length: 12
CDR3 protein: ASALGGWDSPLH

D gene: TRBD1
V gene: TRBV19
CDR3 length: 11
CDR3 protein: ASSALQGSGYT

D gene: NA
V gene: TRBV3-1/TRBV3-2
CDR3 length: 14
CDR3 protein: ASSLHAGDGQETQY

D gene: NA
V gene: TRBV27
CDR3 length: 11
CDR3 protein: ASSLLIGETQY

D gene: TRBD2
V gene: TRBV19
CDR3 length: 13
CDR3 protein: ALEWRAGAGETQY

D gene: TRBD2
V gene: TRBV3-1/TRBV3-2
CDR3 length: 14
CDR3 protein: ASSQDPGGRQETQY

D gene: TRBD2
V gene: TRBV2
CDR3 length: 14
CDR3 protein: ASRDLSGGAGNEQF

D gene: NA
V gene: TRBV21-1
CDR3 length: 14
CDR3 protein: ASSRLTTGRDEKLF

D gene: NA
V gene: TRBV19
CDR3 length: 15
CDR3 protein: ASNAWTDRGVNEKLF

D gene: NA
V gene: TRBV7-3
CDR3 length: 13
CDR3 protein: ASSPTGLVKETQY

D gene: TRBD1
V gene: TRBV27
CDR3 length: 12
CDR3 protein: ASSQGQGNYGYT

D gene: NA
V gene: TRBV24-1
CDR3 length: 11
CDR3 protein: ATSDSLDNEQF

D gene: TRBD2
V gene: TRBV28
CDR3 length: 13
CDR3 protein: ASSRPRVSGHEQY

D gene: NA
V gene: TRBV11-2
CDR3 length: 12
CDR3 protein: ASSLETSFSEQY

D gene: TRBD2
V gene: TRBV5-4
CDR3 length: 14
CDR3 protein: ASSSLAGGIFNEQF

D gene: NA
V gene: TRBV19
CDR3 length: 13
CDR3 protein: ASSLVREANSPLH

D gene: TRBD1
V gene: TRBV6-7
CDR3 length: 13
CDR3 protein: ATGRQGVATGELF

D gene: TRBD1
V gene: TRBV4-3
CDR3 length: 15
CDR3 protein: ASSQTGDSQYTGELF

D gene: NA
V gene: TRBV2
CDR3 length: 10
CDR3 protein: ASSEQGDTQY

D gene: NA
V gene: TRBV11-2
CDR3 length: 12
CDR3 protein: ASSLARAVQPQH

D gene: TRBD1
V gene: TRBV14
CDR3 length: 14
CDR3 protein: ASSQNNRGFLNEQF

D gene: NA
V gene: TRBV11-2
CDR3 length: 12
CDR3 protein: ASSHTRDIWSRY

D gene: TRBD1
V gene: TRBV6-5
CDR3 length: 12
CDR3 protein: ASRDRDSNQPQH

D gene: NA
V gene: TRBV13
CDR3 length: 13
CDR3 protein: ASSFWVPSSYGYT

D gene: NA
V gene: TRBV2
CDR3 length: 12
CDR3 protein: ASSGAGGNTEAF

D gene: NA
V gene: TRBV4-2
CDR3 length: 14
CDR3 protein: ASSQAPSRGNTEAF

D gene: NA
V gene: TRBV5-1
CDR3 length: 12
CDR3 protein: ASSSRQERAEQY

D gene: NA
V gene: TRBV9
CDR3 length: 11
CDR3 protein: ASSVDGEQPQH

D gene: NA
V gene: TRBV21-1
CDR3 length: 15
CDR3 protein: ASSTRSDRIRGYEQY

D gene: TRBD2
V gene: TRBV4-1
CDR3 length: 14
CDR3 protein: ASSQERGGLTDTQY

D gene: TRBD1
V gene: TRBV5-6
CDR3 length: 15
CDR3 protein: ASSLARTGSLSYEQY

D gene: NA
V gene: TRBV7-9
CDR3 length: 11
CDR3 protein: ASSLGGAYGYT

D gene: NA
V gene: TRBV5-1
CDR3 length: 11
CDR3 protein: ASSLGPNTEAF

D gene: TRBD1
V gene: TRBV4-1
CDR3 length: 12
CDR3 protein: ASSPGQGGQPQH

D gene: TRBD2
V gene: TRBV4-1
CDR3 length: 13
CDR3 protein: ASSLGLAGVNTQY

D gene: NA
V gene: TRBV3-1/TRBV3-2
CDR3 length: 11
CDR3 protein: ASSQNRVGEQY